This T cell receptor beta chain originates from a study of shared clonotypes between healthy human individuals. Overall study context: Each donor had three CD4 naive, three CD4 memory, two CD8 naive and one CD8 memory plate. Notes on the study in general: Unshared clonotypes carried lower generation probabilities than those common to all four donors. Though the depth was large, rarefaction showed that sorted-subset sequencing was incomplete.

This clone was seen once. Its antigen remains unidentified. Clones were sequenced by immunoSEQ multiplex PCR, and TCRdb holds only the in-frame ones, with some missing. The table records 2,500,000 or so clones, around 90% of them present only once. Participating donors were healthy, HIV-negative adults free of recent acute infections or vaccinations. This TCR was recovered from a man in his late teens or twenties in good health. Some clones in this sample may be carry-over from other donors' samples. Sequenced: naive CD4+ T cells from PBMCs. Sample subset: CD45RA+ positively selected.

In DNA form, the CDR3 reads TGTGCCAGCAGCGTACTGCGCACAGATACGCAGTATTTT. Its translation is CASSVLRTDTQYF. V and J are TRBV9 and TRBJ2-3; D unresolved. V was clipped by 1 base and J by 1 base, with 4 bases between them. There are 13 residues in the CDR3. CDR1 is SGDLS, CDR2 YYNGEE, per germline.